One sample yielded the 24 T cell receptor beta chains listed below, sequenced in a study of T-cell reconstitution after alpha-beta-depleted transplantation in children. Unique molecular identifiers were built into the TCRbeta library. One entry per CDR3 protein results from TCRdb running MiXCR on the PCR reads. The table lists approximately 510,000 distinct CDR3 sequences, approximately 20% of them singletons, with 3% to 3.5% in the top ten. Material: PBMCs from the stem cell graft donor, obtained from the stem cell graft. The receptors shown here come from a human donor who donated a stem cell graft to a child with acute lymphoblastic leukemia.

J is TRBJ2-7 and V is TRBV7-9, with D perhaps TRBD1 (7 bases). The CDR3 has 13 residues. The ends were cut back, 8 bases at V and 0 bases at J, with 11 bases in the middle. Germline-derived CDR1 and CDR2 are SEHNR and FQNEAQ (reference sequence). The CDR3 DNA is TGTGCCAGCCAGGGGGACTTCTCCTACGAGCAGTACTTC. Translating it yields CASQGDFSYEQYF.

The J gene is TRBJ2-2, the V gene TRBV6-4; 8 positions match TRBD2. V was clipped by 5 bases and J by 5 bases; unmatched bases: 4. Per the germline V gene, CDR1 is MRHNA and CDR2 is SNTAGT. This CDR3 has 14 amino acids. DNA for the CDR3: TGTGCCAGCAGTATGACTAGCGAAACCGGGGAGCTGTTTTTT. Translated: CASSMTSETGELFF.

This clonotype was picked up a small number of times. This chain connects TRBV5-1 to TRBJ2-1; TRBD1 matches at 7 bases. CDR1 is SGHRS and CDR2 is YFSETQ in the germline V gene. The ends lost 4 bases at V and 0 bases at J; junction bases unmatched: 7. This CDR3 is built from 16 residues. CDR3 protein: CASSPGTALSYNEQFF. DNA of the CDR3: TGCGCCAGCAGCCCTGGGACAGCCCTCTCCTACAATGAGCAGTTCTTC.

The chain combines TRBV4-1 with TRBJ2-1, with TRBD2 matching over 9 bases. Germline V gene lookup returns CDR1 MGHRA and CDR2 YSYEKL. The V segment lost 4 bases and the J segment 4 bases; nucleotides outside the gene matches: 5. The CDR3 is 15 amino acids. In DNA form, the CDR3 reads TGCGCCAGCAGCCCCCTAGCGGGATTATACAATGAGCAGTTCTTC. Protein sequence: CASSPLAGLYNEQFF.

The chain couples TRBV14 to TRBJ2-2; tentative D call: TRBD2 (6 bases). V was shortened by 3 bases and J by 3 bases, with 17 bases between the two germline ends. Germline CDR1 SGHDN, CDR2 FVKESK. The CDR3 has 17 amino acids. DNA for the CDR3: TGTGCCAGCAGCCAGGAGGGTAGGGCCGGATACACCGGGGAGCTGTTTTTT. Translating gives CASSQEGRAGYTGELFF.

This clonotype appeared a few times. The chain combines TRBV27 with TRBJ2-2; D is unclear. Per the germline V gene, CDR1 is MNHEY and CDR2 is SMNVEV (reference sequence). The CDR3 spans 13 residues. V shed 4 bases and J shed 5 bases, with 8 bases lying between them. The CDR3 spells CASSSTMTGELFF. DNA of the CDR3: TGTGCCAGCAGTTCAACGATGACCGGGGAGCTGTTTTTT.

The chain is built from TRBV25-1 and TRBJ2-4; D not resolved. CDR1 is MGHDK and CDR2 is SYGVNS in the germline V gene. The CDR3 consists of 13 residues. The V and J ends lost 3 bases and 0 bases respectively, with 3 bases between them. The CDR3 protein is CASSEIAKNIQYF. CDR3 in DNA: TGTGCCAGCAGTGAGATAGCCAAAAACATTCAGTACTTC.

The chain carries TRBV13 and TRBJ2-3, with 9 bases that match TRBD1. The CDR3 length is 16 residues. V trimming: 5 bases; J trimming: 3 bases; junction bases outside the gene matches: 9. Germline lookup yields CDR1 PRHDT and CDR2 FYEKMQ (reference sequence). In DNA, the CDR3 is TGTGCCAGCAGCCCGAGGACAGGGGAAGGAACAGATACGCAGTATTTT. Protein product: CASSPRTGEGTDTQYF.

This clonotype was counted only a few times. This chain uses TRBV5-1 with TRBJ2-3; tentative D call: TRBD2 (6 bases). Germline CDR1 and CDR2: SGHRS and YFSETQ. V was shortened by 0 bases and J by 2 bases, with 10 bases between the two germline ends. This CDR3 comprises 15 residues. The CDR3 region has the DNA TGCGCCAGCAGCTTGGAAGGGAGGCACACAGATACGCAGTATTTT. It specifies CASSLEGRHTDTQYF.

The chain employs TRBV7-9 and TRBJ2-1; TRBD2 is a possible D gene (5 bases). Germline V lookup: CDR1 SEHNR, CDR2 FQNEAQ (reference sequence). The ends were cut back, 1 base at V and 7 bases at J, with 11 bases in the middle. CDR3 length equals 14 residues. CDR3 in amino acids: CASSLVASMNEQFF. DNA of the CDR3: TGTGCCAGCAGCTTAGTGGCTAGCATGAATGAGCAGTTCTTC.

The chain couples TRBV27 to TRBJ1-6; the match to TRBD1 covers 7 bases. The CDR3 covers 15 residues. The V segment lost 4 bases and the J segment 15 bases; nucleotides outside the gene matches: 15. CDR1 and CDR2 from the germline V gene are MNHEY and SMNVEV (reference sequence). The CDR3 DNA sequence: TGTGCCAGCAGTTCCTGGGGGCAGGGGGACGAGGGCCTCCACTTT. Residues: CASSSWGQGDEGLHF.

This clonotype was counted only a few times. The chain has TRBV18 and TRBJ2-7; 7 bases are a match to TRBD2. Germline assignment: CDR1 KGHSH and CDR2 LQKENI. This CDR3 contains 17 residues. V was pared by 3 bases and J by 2 bases, with 13 bases of the junction left unmatched. The CDR3 nucleotides read TGTGCCAGCTCACCGGTTGGCGGGAGTAATGGGCCCTACGAGCAGTACTTC. It codes for CASSPVGGSNGPYEQYF.

J is TRBJ2-1 and V is TRBV7-2, with D maybe TRBD2 (5 bases). Germline CDR1 SGHTA, CDR2 FQGNSA. This CDR3 has 12 amino acids. With 5 bases removed from V and 13 bases from J, the gap between germline ends came to 15 bases. In DNA form, the CDR3 reads TGTGCCAGCAGCGCCGGACTGCCCCTCCAGTTCTTC. This codes for CASSAGLPLQFF.

This chain uses TRBV7-3 with TRBJ2-6; D unresolved. Germline loops: CDR1 SGHTA, CDR2 FQGTGA. The CDR3 loop spans 17 amino acids. V was pared by 2 bases and J by 1 base, with 12 bases between. The CDR3: CASSLAGPRSGANVLTF. CDR3 nucleotides: TGTGCCAGCAGCTTAGCTGGCCCGAGATCTGGGGCCAACGTCCTGACTTTC.

On this clonotype: The CDR3 does not end in the conserved phenylalanine or tryptophan, so this is likely a read error. The rearrangement uses TRBV7-8 and TRBJ2-7; D is ambiguous. The germline CDR1 and CDR2 sequences are SGHVS and FQNEAQ. The V end was cut by 1 base, the J end by 4 bases, with 11 bases between. This CDR3 comprises 14 residues. The CDR3 region is CASSLGIPPYEQYL. The CDR3 nucleotides are TGTGCCAGCAGCTTAGGGATCCCCCCGTACGAGCAGTACTTG.

This clonotype came up a few times. The J gene is TRBJ1-3, the V gene TRBV18; 7 bases map to TRBD1. The junction had 5 bases not matched to a gene; V was cut back by 6 bases and J by 0 bases. Looked up from germline, CDR1 is KGHSH and CDR2 is LQKENI. CDR3 size: 15 residues. CDR3 in DNA: TGTGCCAGCTCTCGGACAGGTGGCTCTGGAAACACCATATATTTT. Translated, it gives CASSRTGGSGNTIYF.

The chain carries TRBV15 and TRBJ2-1, with D unresolved. The CDR3 is made up of 15 amino acids. Germline assignment: CDR1 LNHNV and CDR2 YYDKDF (reference sequence). Trimming left V 0 bases short and J 11 bases short, with 17 bases between. The CDR3 loop reads CATSRDLASHQQQFF. CDR3 in DNA: TGTGCCACCAGCAGAGATTTGGCTAGTCACCAGCAGCAGTTCTTC.

This chain uses TRBV7-9 with TRBJ2-3, with D perhaps matching TRBD2 (6 bases). CDR3 length: 14 amino acids. Trimming took off 9 bases at V and 2 bases at J, with 15 bases between the two ends. CDR1 and CDR2 from the germline V gene are SEHNR and FQNEAQ (reference sequence). The CDR3 region is CASPGGRFTDTQYF. CDR3 in DNA: TGTGCCAGTCCCGGGGGACGCTTCACAGATACGCAGTATTTT.

This clonotype was observed a handful of times. This chain links TRBV20-1 with TRBJ2-7, with D unclear. CDR1 is DFQATT, CDR2 SNEGSKA, per germline (reference sequence). V dropped 3 bases and J dropped 3 bases, with 9 bases sitting between them. This CDR3 spans 12 amino acids. Here the CDR3 DNA reads TGCAGTGCTAGTTCGGACGGCTACGAGCAGTACTTC. This translates into CSASSDGYEQYF.

This clonotype was seen a few times. The chain has TRBV4-1 and TRBJ2-5, with a weak D call TRBD2 (6 bases). This CDR3 is built from 18 residues. Germline assignment: CDR1 MGHRA and CDR2 YSYEKL. V lost 4 bases, J lost 2 bases, and 23 bases lay in between. CDR3 region: CASSPSPSKGLTQETQYF. The CDR3 nucleotides read TGCGCCAGCAGCCCCAGCCCCTCTAAGGGACTTACTCAAGAGACCCAGTACTTC.

The CDR3 DNA follows: TGTGCCAGCAGCGTAGTACGGATCGGGATTCGTAACACTGAAGCTTTCTTT. Encoded protein: CASSVVRIGIRNTEAFF. The gene calls are TRBV9 and TRBJ1-1; no definite D call. V was shortened by 0 bases and J by 2 bases, with 17 bases between the two germline ends. The germline V gene encodes CDR1 SGDLS and CDR2 YYNGEE. The CDR3 is 17 amino acids.

This rearrangement joins TRBV5-6 to TRBJ2-5, with 10 bases aligning to TRBD2. After removal of 0 bases from V and 6 bases from J, the junction contained 5 bases not matched to a gene. Germline lookup yields CDR1 SGHDT and CDR2 YYEEEE. The CDR3 runs to 15 residues. This CDR3 is CASSLASGRVKTQYF. The CDR3 region has the DNA TGTGCCAGCAGCTTGGCTAGCGGGAGAGTCAAGACCCAGTACTTC.

This clonotype has a handful of counts. The chain combines TRBV29-1 with TRBJ2-7; D might be TRBD1 or TRBD2, each matching 8 bases. CDR3 size: 15 residues. Trimming left V 4 bases short and J 3 bases short, with 19 bases between. From germline, CDR1 is SQVTM and CDR2 ANQGSEA. CDR3 in DNA: TGCAGCGTTGCCGCGGGGGGACAGGCTGTCTACGAGCAGTACTTC. This translates into CSVAAGGQAVYEQYF.

This clonotype was seen a handful of times. V and J are TRBV29-1 and TRBJ2-7; 10 nucleotides match TRBD1. The CDR3 covers 10 residues. CDR1 and CDR2 (germline): SQVTM, ANQGSEA. Trimming removed 7 bases from V and 11 bases from J; junction bases left unmatched: 5. The CDR3, as DNA: TGCAGCGCCGTGGGGACAGGGGAGTACTTC. Amino acids: CSAVGTGEYF.